This TCR beta chain was retrieved from a study of blood T cell repertoires in COVID-19. Study-level background: Researchers got acute and convalescent COVID-19 samples from the United States, Italy and Spain. PBMCs, B-cell-depleted T cells, or T cells were the source of the cDNA or gDNA that made up the material.

CDR1 and CDR2 (germline): LNHDA, SQIVND (reference sequence). The CDR3 runs to 15 residues. V shed 5 bases, J shed 0 bases, and the junction held 6 bases outside the gene matches. Repertoires were generated with immunoSEQ multiplex PCR, while TCRdb's copy carries only in-frame clones and drops some. The sample contains more than 60,000 clones, approximately 90% of which appear only once. J is TRBJ1-2 and V is TRBV19, with 7 bases aligning to TRBD1. Sequencing used peripheral blood. The clonotype originates from a woman of 80 years or more with active or convalescent COVID-19. The CDR3, as DNA: TGTGCCAGTAGTCCAGGGGACAGAACTAACTATGGCTACACCTTC. Translated, it gives CASSPGDRTNYGYTF.